This T cell receptor (beta chain) stems from a study of blood T cells in healthy people across ages. Notes on the study in general: PBMCs that were unsorted prevented a conclusive naive versus antigen-experienced comparison.

The study drew donors from healthy Caucasian individuals in Russia aged roughly 6 to 90. A second PCR, run for about 7 to 11 cycles, used a sample-barcoded 5' primer plus a J-beta primer mix. A tag from a template-switch adaptor with 12 random nucleotides marked each cDNA molecule. TCRdb reprocessed the 5' RACE reads via MiXCR and lists one record per CDR3 protein. The profile shows 550,000 to 800,000 distinct CDR3 sequences, around a fifth of them singletons. This clonotype was counted a few times. Antigen specificity is unknown. The sequence was collected from a man in his 70s in good health. Sequencing was performed on blood.

In DNA, the CDR3 is TGTGCCACCAGCCCCCGACTAGCGGGAGGCCATGAGCAGTTCTTC. Translation gives CATSPRLAGGHEQFF. The V gene is TRBV15, the J gene TRBJ2-5; 13 positions match TRBD2. The J call may be in error: the DNA end matches TRBJ2-1 better. Germline V gene lookup returns CDR1 LNHNV and CDR2 YYDKDF (reference sequence). CDR3 length: 15 residues.